The rows below give T cell receptor beta chains drawn from one sample of a study of T cell responses to AZD1222 COVID-19 vaccine. This table comes from immunoSEQ multiplex PCR, and its TCRdb copy is limited to in-frame clones, with some not included. The table lists 80,000 to 100,000 clones, about 89% of them singletons. The sample was peripheral blood, taken on day 0 of AZD1222 vaccination. These receptor sequences come from an adult in good health. Each CDR3 is given with its conserved first and last residue. The D gene is left open where the match is weak. A clone size is listed for some rows: how often the clone was seen (once, few, many), or a class if it is expanded.

>TRBV6-5|few|TRBJ2-3|TRBD2
TGTGCCAGCAGGCCTAGCGGGGGGGCCTTGGATACGCAGTATTTT
CASRPSGGALDTQYF
>TRBV7-6|.|TRBJ1-5|.
TGTGCCAGCAGCTTAGTCCAGGATCAGCCCCAGCATTTT
CASSLVQDQPQHF
>TRBV5-1|.|TRBJ2-7|.
TGCGCCAGCAGCTCTGAAGGGCGGGGTATCTACGAGCAGTACTTC
CASSSEGRGIYEQYF
>TRBV11-2|once|TRBJ1-3|.
TGTGCCAGCAGCTTATACCGGGCGGGGGCTGGAAACACCATATATTTT
CASSLYRAGAGNTIYF
>TRBV13|.|TRBJ2-2|TRBD1
TGTGCCAGCAGCATCGTGACAGGGTTCCGGGAGCTGTTTTTT
CASSIVTGFRELFF
>TRBV10-3|few|TRBJ2-2|TRBD2
TGTGCCATCAGAGCGGGAGTTGACACCGGGGAGCTGTTTTTT
CAIRAGVDTGELFF
>TRBV7-8|.|TRBJ1-5|.
TGTGCCAGCAGCTTAGGGAGTCAGCCCCAGCATTTT
CASSLGSQPQHF
>TRBV28|.|TRBJ1-2|TRBD1
TGTGCCAGCAGTTTATTGTACCGGACAGGGGGTTCTAACTATGGCTACACCTTC
CASSLLYRTGGSNYGYTF
>TRBV19|.|TRBJ2-2|.
TGTGCCAGTAGTGTACAAGCTCCCACCGGGGAGCTGTTTTTT
CASSVQAPTGELFF
>TRBV10-3|.|TRBJ2-1|TRBD1
TGTGCCATCAGGGGGACAGGGGGCCACAATGAGCAGTTCTTC
CAIRGTGGHNEQFF